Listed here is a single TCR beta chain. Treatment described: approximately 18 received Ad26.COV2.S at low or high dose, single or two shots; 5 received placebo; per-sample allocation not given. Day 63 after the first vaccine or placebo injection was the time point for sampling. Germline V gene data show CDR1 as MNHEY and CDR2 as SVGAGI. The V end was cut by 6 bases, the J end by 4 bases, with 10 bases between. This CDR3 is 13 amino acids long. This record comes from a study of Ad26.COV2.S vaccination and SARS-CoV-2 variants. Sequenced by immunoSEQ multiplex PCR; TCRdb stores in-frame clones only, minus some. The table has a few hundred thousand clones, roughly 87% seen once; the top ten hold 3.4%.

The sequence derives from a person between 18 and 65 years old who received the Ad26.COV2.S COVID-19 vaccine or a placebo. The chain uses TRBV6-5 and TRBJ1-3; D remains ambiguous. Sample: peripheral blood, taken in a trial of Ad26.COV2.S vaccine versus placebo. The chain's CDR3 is CASSPPLGNTIYF. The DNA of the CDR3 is TGTGCCAGCAGCCCCCCCCTCGGAAACACCATATATTTT.